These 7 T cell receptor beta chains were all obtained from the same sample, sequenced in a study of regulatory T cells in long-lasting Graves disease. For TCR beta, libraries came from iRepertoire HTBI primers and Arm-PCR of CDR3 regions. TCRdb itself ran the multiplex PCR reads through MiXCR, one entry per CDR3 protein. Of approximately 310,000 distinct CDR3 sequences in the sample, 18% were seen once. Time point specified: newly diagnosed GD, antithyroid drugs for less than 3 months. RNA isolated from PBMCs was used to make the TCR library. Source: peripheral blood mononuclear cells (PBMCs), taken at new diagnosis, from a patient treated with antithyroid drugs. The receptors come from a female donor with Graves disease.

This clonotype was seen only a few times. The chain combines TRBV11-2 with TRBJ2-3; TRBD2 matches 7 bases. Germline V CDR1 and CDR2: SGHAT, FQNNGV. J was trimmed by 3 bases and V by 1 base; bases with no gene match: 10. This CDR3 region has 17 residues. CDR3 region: CASSLAFAGEGTDTQYF. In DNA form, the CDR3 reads TGTGCCAGCAGCTTAGCTTTCGCGGGAGAAGGGACAGATACGCAGTATTTT.

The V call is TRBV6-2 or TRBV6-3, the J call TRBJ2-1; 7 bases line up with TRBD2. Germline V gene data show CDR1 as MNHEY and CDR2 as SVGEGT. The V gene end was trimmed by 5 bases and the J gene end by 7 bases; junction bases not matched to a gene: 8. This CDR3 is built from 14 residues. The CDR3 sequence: CASSVQWGGNEQFF. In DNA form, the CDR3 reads TGTGCCAGCAGTGTCCAGTGGGGGGGAAATGAGCAGTTCTTC.

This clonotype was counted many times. The CDR3 sequence is CASSLTGDKGHNEQFF. The CDR3 bases are TGTGCCAGCAGTTTAACGGGGGATAAGGGCCACAATGAGCAGTTCTTC. The V call is TRBV28, the J call TRBJ2-1, with a possible D match to TRBD2 (6 bases). The germline V gene has CDR1 MDHEN and CDR2 SYDVKM. CDR3 length equals 16 residues. V shed 2 bases and J shed 5 bases, with 16 bases lying between them.

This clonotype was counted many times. The CDR3 DNA reads TGTGCCAGCAGCGCAACTAGCGGCAACTCCTACAATGAGCAGTTCTTC. Translating it yields CASSATSGNSYNEQFF. The chain employs TRBV9 and TRBJ2-1, with 8 bases aligning to TRBD2. Looked up from germline, CDR1 is SGDLS and CDR2 is YYNGEE. This CDR3 region has 16 residues. V gave up 3 bases and J gave up 0 bases; unmatched junction bases: 5.

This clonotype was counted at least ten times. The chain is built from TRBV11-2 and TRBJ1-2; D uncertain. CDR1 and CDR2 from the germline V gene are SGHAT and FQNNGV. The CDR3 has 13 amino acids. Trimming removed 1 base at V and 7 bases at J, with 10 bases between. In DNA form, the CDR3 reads TGTGCCAGCAGCTTAGTGGAATTGCGTGGCTACACCTTC. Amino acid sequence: CASSLVELRGYTF.

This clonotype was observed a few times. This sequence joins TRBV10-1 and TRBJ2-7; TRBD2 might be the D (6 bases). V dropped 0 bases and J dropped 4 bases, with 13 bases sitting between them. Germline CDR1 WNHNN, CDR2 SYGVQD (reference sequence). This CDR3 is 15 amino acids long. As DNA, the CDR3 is TGCGCCAGCAGTGAGTCGAGTGGACTAATATACGAGCAGTACTTC. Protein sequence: CASSESSGLIYEQYF.

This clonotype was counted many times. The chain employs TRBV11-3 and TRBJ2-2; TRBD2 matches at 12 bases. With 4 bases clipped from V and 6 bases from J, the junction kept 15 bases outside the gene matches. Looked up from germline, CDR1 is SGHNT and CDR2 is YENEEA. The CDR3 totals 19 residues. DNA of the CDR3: TGTGCCAGCAGCTCCATAGCCGACGCTAGCGGGAGGGCCGCCGGGGAGCTGTTTTTT. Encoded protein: CASSSIADASGRAAGELFF.